Reported below is one TCR beta chain. This sample is drawn from a study of T cell changes during pregnancy in multiple sclerosis. Generated by immunoSEQ multiplex PCR, the TCRdb table keeps only in-frame clones and is missing some. The sample carries tens of thousands of clones, just over 90% recorded once. Trimming cost V 2 bases and J 4 bases, with 14 bases left between them. This CDR3 comprises 15 residues. Germline V CDR1 and CDR2: SGHTA, FQGNSA. Source: CD4+ T cells from peripheral blood mononuclear cells, taken in the third trimester of pregnancy. The chain is built from TRBV7-2 and TRBJ1-1, with D possibly TRBD1 on 5 matching bases. This clonotype originated in a female donor with multiple sclerosis, enrolled in a pregnancy study. CDR3 loop: CASSLYQGGGTEAFF. The CDR3 DNA follows: TGTGCCAGCAGCTTATATCAGGGAGGTGGCACTGAAGCTTTCTTT.